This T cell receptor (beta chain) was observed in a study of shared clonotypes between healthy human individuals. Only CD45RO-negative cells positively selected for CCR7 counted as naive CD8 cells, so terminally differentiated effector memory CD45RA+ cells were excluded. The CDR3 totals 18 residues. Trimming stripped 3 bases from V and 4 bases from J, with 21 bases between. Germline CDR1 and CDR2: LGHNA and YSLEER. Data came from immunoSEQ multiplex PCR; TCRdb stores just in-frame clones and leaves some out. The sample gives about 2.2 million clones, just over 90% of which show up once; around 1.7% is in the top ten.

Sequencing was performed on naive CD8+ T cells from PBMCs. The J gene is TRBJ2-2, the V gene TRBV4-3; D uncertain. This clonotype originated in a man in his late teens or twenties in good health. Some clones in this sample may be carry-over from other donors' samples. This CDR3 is CASSQLNDLMGVTGELFF. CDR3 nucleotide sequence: TGCGCCAGCAGCCAGCTAAACGACTTGATGGGCGTCACCGGGGAGCTGTTTTTT.